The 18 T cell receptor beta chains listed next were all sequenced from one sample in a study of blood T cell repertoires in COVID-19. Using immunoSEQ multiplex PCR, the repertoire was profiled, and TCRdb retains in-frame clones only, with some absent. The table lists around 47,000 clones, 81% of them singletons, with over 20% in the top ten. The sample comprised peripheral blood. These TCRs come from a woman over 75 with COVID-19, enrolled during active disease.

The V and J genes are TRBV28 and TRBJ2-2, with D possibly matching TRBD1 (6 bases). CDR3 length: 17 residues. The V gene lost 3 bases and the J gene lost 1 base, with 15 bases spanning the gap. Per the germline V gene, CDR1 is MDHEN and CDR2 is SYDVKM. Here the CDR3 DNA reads TGTGCCAGCAGTTTGGCGTTTGGGGGACAGAACACCGGGGAGCTGTTTTTT. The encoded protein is CASSLAFGGQNTGELFF.

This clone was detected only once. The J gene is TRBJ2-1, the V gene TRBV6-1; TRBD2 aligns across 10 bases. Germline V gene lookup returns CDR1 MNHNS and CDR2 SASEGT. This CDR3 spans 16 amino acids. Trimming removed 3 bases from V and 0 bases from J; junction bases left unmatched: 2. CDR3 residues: CASSDPSGGSYNEQFF. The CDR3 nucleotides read TGTGCCAGCAGTGATCCTAGCGGGGGCTCCTACAATGAGCAGTTCTTC.

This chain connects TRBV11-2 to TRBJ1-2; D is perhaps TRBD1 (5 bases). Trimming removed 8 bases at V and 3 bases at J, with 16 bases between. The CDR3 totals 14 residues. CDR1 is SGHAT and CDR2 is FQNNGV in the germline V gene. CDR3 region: CASSSGNWDYGYTF. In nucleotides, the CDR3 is TGTGCCAGCTCCTCAGGGAATTGGGACTATGGCTACACCTTC.

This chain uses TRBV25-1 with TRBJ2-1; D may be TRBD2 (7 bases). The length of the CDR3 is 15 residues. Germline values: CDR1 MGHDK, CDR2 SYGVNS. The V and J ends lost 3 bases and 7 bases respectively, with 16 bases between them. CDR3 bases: TGTGCCAGCAGTGACCCTAGCGGACAGAGAAATGAGCAGTTCTTC. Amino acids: CASSDPSGQRNEQFF.

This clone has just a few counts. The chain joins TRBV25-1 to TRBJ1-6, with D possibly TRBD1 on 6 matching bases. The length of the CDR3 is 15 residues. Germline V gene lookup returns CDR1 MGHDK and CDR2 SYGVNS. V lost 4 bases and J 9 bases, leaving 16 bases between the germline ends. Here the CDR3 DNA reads TGTGCCAGCAGTGCACAGGGACCTATAACTTCACCCCTCCACTTT. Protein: CASSAQGPITSPLHF.

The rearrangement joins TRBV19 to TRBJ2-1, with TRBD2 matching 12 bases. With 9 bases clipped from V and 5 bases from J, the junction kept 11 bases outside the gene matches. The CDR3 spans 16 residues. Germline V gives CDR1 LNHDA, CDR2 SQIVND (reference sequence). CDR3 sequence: CASRLAGAYSDNEQFF. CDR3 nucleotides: TGTGCCAGCAGACTAGCGGGAGCGTACTCGGACAATGAGCAGTTCTTC.

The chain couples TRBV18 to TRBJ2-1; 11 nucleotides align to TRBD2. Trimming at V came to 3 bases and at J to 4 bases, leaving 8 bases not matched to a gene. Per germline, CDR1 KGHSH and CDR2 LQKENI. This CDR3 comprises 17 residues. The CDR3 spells CASSPSATSGKYNEQFF. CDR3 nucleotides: TGTGCCAGCTCACCCTCCGCGACTAGCGGGAAGTACAATGAGCAGTTCTTC.

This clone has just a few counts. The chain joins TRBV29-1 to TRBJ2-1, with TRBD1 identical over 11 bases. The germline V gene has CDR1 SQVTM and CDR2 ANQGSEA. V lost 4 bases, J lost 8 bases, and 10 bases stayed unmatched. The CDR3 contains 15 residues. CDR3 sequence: CSVGGDRGVPDEQFF. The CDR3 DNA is TGCAGCGTTGGAGGGGACAGGGGGGTCCCAGATGAGCAGTTCTTC.

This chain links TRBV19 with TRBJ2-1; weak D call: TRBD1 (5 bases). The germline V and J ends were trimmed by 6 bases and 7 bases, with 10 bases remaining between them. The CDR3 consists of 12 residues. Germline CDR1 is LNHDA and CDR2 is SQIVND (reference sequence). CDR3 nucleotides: TGTGCCAGTAGGTCCAGGGAAAATGAGCAGTTCTTC. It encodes CASRSRENEQFF.

This CDR3 reads CASTRTSGVLTDTQYF. Here the CDR3 DNA reads TGCGCCAGCACCCGGACTAGCGGCGTTCTCACAGATACGCAGTATTTT. The chain carries TRBV5-1 and TRBJ2-3, with 10 bases identical to TRBD2. The CDR3 spans 16 residues. CDR1 SGHRS and CDR2 YFSETQ come from the germline V gene. V lost 6 bases to trimming and J lost 2 bases; unmatched junction nucleotides: 9. Full variable domain (missing parts from reference TRBV5-1 and TRBJ2-3): KAGVTQTPRYLIKTRGQQVTLSCSPISGHRSVSWYQQTPGQGLQFLFEYFSETQRNKGNFPGRFSGRQFSNSRSEMNVSTLELGDSALYLCASTRTSGVLTDTQYFGPGTRLTVL.

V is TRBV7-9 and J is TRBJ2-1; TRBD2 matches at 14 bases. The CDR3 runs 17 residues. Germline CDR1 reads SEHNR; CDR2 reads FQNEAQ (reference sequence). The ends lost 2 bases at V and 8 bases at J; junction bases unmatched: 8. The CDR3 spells CASSLIFGTSGSYEQFF. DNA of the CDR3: TGTGCCAGCAGCTTAATTTTTGGGACTAGCGGGAGTTATGAGCAGTTCTTC. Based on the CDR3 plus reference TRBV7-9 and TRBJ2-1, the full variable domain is DTGVSQNPRHKITKRGQNVTFRCDPISEHNRLYWYRQTLGQGPEFLTYFQNEAQLEKSRLLSDRFSAERPKGSFSTLEIQRTEQGDSAMYLCASSLIFGTSGSYEQFFGPGTRLTVL.

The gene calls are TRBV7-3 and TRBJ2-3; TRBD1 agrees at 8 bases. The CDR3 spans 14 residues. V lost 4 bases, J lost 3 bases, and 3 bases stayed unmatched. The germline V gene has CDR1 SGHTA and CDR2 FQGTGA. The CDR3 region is CASSYRQGTDTQYF. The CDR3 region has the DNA TGTGCCAGCAGCTACAGACAGGGGACAGATACGCAGTATTTT.

The CDR3, as DNA: TGTGCCACCAATCCGGGACAGGATAATGAAAAACTGTTTTTT. It is translated as CATNPGQDNEKLFF. The chain uses TRBV10-3 and TRBJ1-4; 8 bases are shared with TRBD1. The V segment lost 10 bases and the J segment 4 bases; nucleotides outside the gene matches: 8. CDR3 size: 14 residues. Germline V CDR1 and CDR2: ENHRY, SYGVKD.

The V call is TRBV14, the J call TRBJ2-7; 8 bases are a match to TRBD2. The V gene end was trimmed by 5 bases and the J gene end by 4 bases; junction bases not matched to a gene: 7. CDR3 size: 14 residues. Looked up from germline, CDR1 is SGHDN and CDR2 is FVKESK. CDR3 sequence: CASSVTRGRYEQYF. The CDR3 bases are TGTGCCAGCAGCGTCACTCGCGGGAGGTACGAGCAGTACTTC.

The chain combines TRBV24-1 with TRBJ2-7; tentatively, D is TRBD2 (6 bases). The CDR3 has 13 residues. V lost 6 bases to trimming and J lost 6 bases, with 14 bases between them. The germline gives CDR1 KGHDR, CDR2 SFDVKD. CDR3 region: CATSLRRALEQYF. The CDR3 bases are TGTGCCACCAGTTTGAGGAGGGCCCTCGAGCAGTACTTC.

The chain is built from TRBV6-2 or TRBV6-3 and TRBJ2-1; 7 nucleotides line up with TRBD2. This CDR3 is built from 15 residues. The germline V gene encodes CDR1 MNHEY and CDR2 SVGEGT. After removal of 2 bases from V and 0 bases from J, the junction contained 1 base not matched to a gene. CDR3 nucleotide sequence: TGTGCCAGCAGTTACGGCGGGAGCTCCTACAATGAGCAGTTCTTC. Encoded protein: CASSYGGSSYNEQFF.

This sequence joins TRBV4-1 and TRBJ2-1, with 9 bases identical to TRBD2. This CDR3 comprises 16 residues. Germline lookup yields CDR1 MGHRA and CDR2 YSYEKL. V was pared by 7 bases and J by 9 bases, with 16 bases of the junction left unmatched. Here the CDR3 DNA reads TGCGCCAGCACCCAGTCCCCAGCGGGAGGAGATCTTGAGCAGTTCTTC. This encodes CASTQSPAGGDLEQFF.

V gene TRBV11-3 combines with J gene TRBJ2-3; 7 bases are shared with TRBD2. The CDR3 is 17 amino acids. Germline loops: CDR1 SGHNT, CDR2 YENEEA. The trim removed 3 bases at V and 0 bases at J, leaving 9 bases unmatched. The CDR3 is CASSFGTTSTSTDTQYF. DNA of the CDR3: TGTGCCAGCAGCTTTGGGACTACGAGTACTAGCACAGATACGCAGTATTTT.